The rows below give T cell receptor beta chains drawn from one sample of a study of T cell responses to AZD1222 COVID-19 vaccine. Sequencing used immunoSEQ multiplex PCR; TCRdb keeps in-frame clones, though not all of them. The top ten hold roughly 16% of the sample, which has approximately 140,000 clones, roughly 88% seen once. Sequenced here: peripheral blood, sampled on day 0 of AZD1222 vaccination. Receptor source: an adult in good health. Both conserved end residues are part of each CDR3. D genes are given only for firm matches. Where a row states a size, it is once, few, many or the class of an expanded clone; other rows omit it.

TRBJ1-1 | TRBV28 | . | . | TGTGCCAGCAACGCGAACACTGAAGCTTTCTTT | CASNANTEAFF
TRBJ2-5 | TRBV19 | . | . | TGTGCCAGTAGTCAAGGCGGAGAGACCCAGTACTTC | CASSQGGETQYF
TRBJ2-7 | TRBV7-8 | . | . | TGTGCCAGCAGCTTAAAACAGGGCCACTACGAGCAGTACTTC | CASSLKQGHYEQYF
TRBJ1-2 | TRBV5-4 | TRBD1 | . | TGTGCCAGCAGCGATTGGACAGGGAACTATGGCTACACCTTC | CASSDWTGNYGYTF
TRBJ1-2 | TRBV7-9 | . | . | TGTGCCAGCAGCTTTACAGGACTAGCTAACTATGGCTACACCTTC | CASSFTGLANYGYTF
TRBJ2-7 | TRBV7-2 | TRBD2 | . | TGTGCCAGCAGCTCTCAGCGGGGGGGTCCCTACGAGCAGTACTTC | CASSSQRGGPYEQYF
TRBJ1-1 | TRBV9 | . | . | TGTGCCAGCAGCGTAGGGGGCGCAGCGAGCCCGGCTTTCTTT | CASSVGGAASPAFF
TRBJ1-4 | TRBV11-3 | TRBD1 | . | TGTGCCAGCAGCGCAAGGGGGACAGGCGATGAAAAACTGTTTTTT | CASSARGTGDEKLFF
TRBJ1-2 | TRBV7-3 | TRBD1 | . | TGTGCCAGCAGCTTAGGCGGGACAGGGGGCTCTGGCTACACCTTC | CASSLGGTGGSGYTF
TRBJ2-5 | TRBV5-1 | TRBD2 | . | TGCGCCAGCAGCCTCGGAGTCGTGGGAGGGGAGGAGACCCAGTACTTC | CASSLGVVGGEETQYF
TRBJ1-6 | TRBV12-5 | TRBD1 | . | TGTGCTAGTGGGGTGGGACAGGGAGTCTCACCCCTCCACTTT | CASGVGQGVSPLHF
TRBJ1-1 | TRBV5-6 | . | . | TGTGCCAGCAGCTTGGTAAGGGGGGACACTGAAGCTTTCTTT | CASSLVRGDTEAFF
TRBJ1-6 | TRBV11-2 | . | . | TGTGCCAGCAGCTCCACCTTCGCACGAAATTCACCCCTCCACTTT | CASSSTFARNSPLHF
TRBJ1-2 | TRBV7-2 | . | . | TGTGCCAGCAGCTTAGGGGGGTCCTCAGGAGGCTACACCTTC | CASSLGGSSGGYTF
TRBJ1-1 | TRBV2 | TRBD1 | . | TGTGCCAGCAGTGCCGGACAGGGGAGGGTTGGCACTGAAGCTTTCTTT | CASSAGQGRVGTEAFF
TRBJ2-1 | TRBV7-8 | TRBD1 | . | TGTGCCAGCAGCTTAGTGGACAGGGGAAGGAATGAGCAGTTCTTC | CASSLVDRGRNEQFF
TRBJ2-7 | TRBV4-3 | TRBD1 | . | TGCGCCAGCAGCCAGTCGACAGGGGGGCACTACGAGCAGTACTTC | CASSQSTGGHYEQYF
TRBJ1-5 | TRBV2 | . | few | TGTGCCAGCAGTGGGACGGGGGGCGTCAGCAATCAGCCCCAGCATTTT | CASSGTGGVSNQPQHF
TRBJ2-7 | TRBV3-1/TRBV3-2 | TRBD2 | . | TGTGCCAGCAGCCATGGGACTAGCGGGGAGCAGTACTTC | CASSHGTSGEQYF
TRBJ1-2 | TRBV4-3 | TRBD1 | . | TGCGCCAGCAGCACCAGACAGGGACCGAGTGGCTACACCTTC | CASSTRQGPSGYTF
TRBJ1-5 | TRBV30 | TRBD1 | . | TGTGCCTGGGGTAGGGGGACAGGGGGACATCAGCCCCAGCATTTT | CAWGRGTGGHQPQHF
TRBJ1-3 | TRBV3-1/TRBV3-2 | TRBD1 | . | TGTGCCAGCAGCCAAGGGACAGGGGGCCCTGGAAACACCATATATTTT | CASSQGTGGPGNTIYF
TRBJ1-3 | TRBV19 | . | once | TGTGCCAGTAGTCCGGGGAGGGGAGGAAACACCATATATTTT | CASSPGRGGNTIYF
TRBJ2-1 | TRBV19 | . | . | TGTGCCAGTAGTAAGCAGACAAATGAGCAGTTCTTC | CASSKQTNEQFF
TRBJ2-1 | TRBV7-9 | TRBD1 | . | TGTGCCAGCGACAGGGGCCTAGCCTACAATGAGCAGTTCTTC | CASDRGLAYNEQFF
TRBJ2-3 | TRBV5-3 | . | . | TGTGCCAGAAGCTGTGGGGAGACTAGTGACCTCACAGATACGCAGTATTTT | CARSCGETSDLTDTQYF
TRBJ1-1 | TRBV3-1/TRBV3-2 | . | . | TGTGCCAGCAGGCGGACGGAGAACACTGAAGCTTTCTTT | CASRRTENTEAFF
TRBJ1-2 | TRBV19 | TRBD1 | once | TGTGCCAGTAGTATCCCGGGACAGGGATTCGGCTACACCTTC | CASSIPGQGFGYTF
TRBJ1-2 | TRBV30 | . | . | TGTGCCTGGAGTCCAGGGGTGGATGGCTACACCTTC | CAWSPGVDGYTF
TRBJ1-5 | TRBV28 | TRBD1 | . | TGTGCCAGCAGTGTAACAGGGGGCTATCAGCCCCAGCATTTT | CASSVTGGYQPQHF
TRBJ1-1 | TRBV12-3/TRBV12-4 | . | . | TGTGCCAGCAGTTTAGGAGGAAGTACTGAAGCTTTCTTT | CASSLGGSTEAFF
TRBJ2-6 | TRBV7-6 | . | . | TGTGCCAGCAGCTTAATTGGGGCCAACGTCCTGACTTTC | CASSLIGANVLTF
TRBJ2-2 | TRBV6-4 | . | . | TGTGCCAGCAGTCTAAGGAACACCGGGGAGCTGTTTTTT | CASSLRNTGELFF
TRBJ2-1 | TRBV14 | . | . | TGTGCCAGCAGCCAAGGCTGGTTTACGGAGCAGTTCTTC | CASSQGWFTEQFF
TRBJ2-2 | TRBV7-6 | TRBD2 | . | TGTGCCAGCAGCTTATCCGGGGCGGGGGTCACCGGGGAGCTGTTTTTT | CASSLSGAGVTGELFF
TRBJ2-3 | TRBV5-4 | . | . | TGTGCCAGCAGCTTGGGTGGGCAGCTGTCGGATACGCAGTATTTT | CASSLGGQLSDTQYF
TRBJ1-1 | TRBV10-3 | . | . | TGTGCCATCAGTGAGGCAGGGGCGGGAACTGAAGCTTTCTTT | CAISEAGAGTEAFF
TRBJ1-5 | TRBV2 | . | . | TGTGCCACTTCAGGGGTGGGCAATCAGCCCCAGCATTTT | CATSGVGNQPQHF
TRBJ2-1 | TRBV27 | TRBD2 | . | TGTGCCAGCAGTGGACTAGCGGGGGCCTGGGGGCAGCAGTTCTTC | CASSGLAGAWGQQFF
TRBJ1-2 | TRBV2 | TRBD1 | . | TGTGCCAGCGCTAATACAGGGGGCGCCTATGGCTACACCTTC | CASANTGGAYGYTF
TRBJ2-2 | TRBV5-1 | . | . | TGCGCCAGCAGCTTCGGGACTCCGAACACCGGGGAGCTGTTTTTT | CASSFGTPNTGELFF